The rows below give T cell receptor beta chains drawn from one sample of a study of blood T cells in healthy people across ages. TCRdb reprocessed the 5' RACE reads via MiXCR and lists one record per CDR3 protein. The data show over a million distinct CDR3 sequences, roughly 40% seen once. The sequenced sample was blood. These TCRs come from a woman between 18 and 29 years old in good health. CDR3s include the opening cysteine and the closing phenylalanine or tryptophan. A D gene is named only where the DNA matches it firmly. Clone sizes are given selectively: once, few, many, or a class where the clone is expanded.

size	V	length	J	D	CDR3	DNA
few	TRBV20-1	14	TRBJ2-3	TRBD1	CSAYRGPNTDTQYF	TGCAGTGCGTACAGGGGACCTAACACAGATACGCAGTATTTT
NA	TRBV7-3	13	TRBJ2-7	NA	CASSTDSREEQYF	TGTGCCAGCAGCACAGACTCTCGAGAGGAGCAGTACTTC
NA	TRBV7-2	14	TRBJ2-1	TRBD2	CASSPAGIPNEQFF	TGTGCCAGCAGCCCAGCGGGAATACCCAATGAGCAGTTCTTC
NA	TRBV18	16	TRBJ2-2	NA	CASSPMRLDNTGELFF	TGTGCCAGCTCACCCATGAGACTAGACAACACCGGGGAGCTGTTTTTT
NA	TRBV7-2	14	TRBJ2-1	NA	CASQARSSYNEQFF	TGTGCCAGCCAGGCGCGAAGTTCCTACAATGAGCAGTTCTTC
NA	TRBV29-1	15	TRBJ2-7	NA	CSVESQGGGLYEQYF	TGCAGCGTTGAATCGCAGGGGGGGGGATTATACGAGCAGTACTTC
many	TRBV20-1	12	TRBJ2-7	NA	CAGSGSSYEQYF	TGCGCCGGATCGGGGAGCTCCTACGAGCAGTACTTC
few	TRBV7-9	17	TRBJ1-5	TRBD1	CASSLGGTGLGDQPQHF	TGTGCCAGCAGCTTAGGAGGGACAGGGCTGGGCGATCAGCCCCAGCATTTT
NA	TRBV5-6	14	TRBJ2-7	NA	CASSARANYNEQYF	TGTGCCAGCAGCGCCCGGGCGAACTACAATGAGCAGTACTTC
few	TRBV27	15	TRBJ2-7	NA	CASSPGGTVSYEQYF	TGTGCCAGCAGTCCTGGAGGGACGGTCTCCTACGAGCAGTACTTC
NA	TRBV5-1	13	TRBJ2-7	TRBD1	CASSPDRVNEQYF	TGCGCCAGCAGCCCGGACAGGGTTAACGAGCAGTACTTC
once	TRBV25-1	13	TRBJ1-5	NA	CASSDRAGQPQHF	TGTGCCAGCAGTGACAGGGCAGGGCAGCCCCAGCATTTT
NA	TRBV3-1	21	TRBJ1-1	NA	CASSHRAPTGSSGGPNTEAFF	TGTGCCAGCAGCCACAGAGCGCCCACAGGGTCCTCAGGCGGGCCGAACACTGAAGCTTTCTTT
few	TRBV29-1	13	TRBJ2-2	TRBD1	CSVWQGATGELFF	TGCAGCGTTTGGCAGGGGGCGACCGGGGAGCTGTTTTTT
NA	TRBV20-1	14	TRBJ2-7	NA	CSATDGHPSYEQYF	TGCAGTGCCACCGATGGACATCCGTCCTACGAGCAGTACTTC
NA	TRBV7-2	14	TRBJ1-4	TRBD1	CASSLGGTGTPLFF	TGTGCCAGCAGCTTAGGGGGGACAGGCACCCCTCTGTTTTTT
many	TRBV3-1	13	TRBJ1-2	NA	CASSHGANYGYTF	TGCGCCAGCAGCCACGGAGCTAACTATGGCTACACCTTC
NA	TRBV5-1	16	TRBJ2-1	TRBD2	CASSLGTSGYYNEQFF	TGCGCCAGCAGCTTAGGGACTAGCGGATACTACAATGAGCAGTTCTTC
NA	TRBV29-1	12	TRBJ1-1	TRBD1	CSGGTVGTEAFF	TGCAGCGGCGGGACAGTTGGGACTGAAGCTTTCTTT
few	TRBV20-1	18	TRBJ2-1	TRBD1	CSAQEWGQTRGRGNEQFF	TGCAGTGCTCAAGAGTGGGGACAGACCAGAGGACGGGGCAATGAGCAGTTCTTC
many	TRBV5-1	14	TRBJ2-7	NA	CASSLEGSSYEQYF	TGTGCCAGCAGCTTAGAAGGCAGCTCCTACGAGCAGTACTTC
few	TRBV7-2	14	TRBJ2-7	NA	CASSPPGGRYEQYF	TGTGCCAGCAGCCCCCCCGGGGGCAGGTACGAGCAGTACTTC
NA	TRBV4-2	16	TRBJ2-7	TRBD2	CASSPGQSSGVYEQYF	TGTGCCAGCAGCCCAGGTCAGTCCAGCGGGGTCTACGAGCAGTACTTC
few	TRBV12-3/TRBV12-4	17	TRBJ2-1	TRBD2	CASSWTSGRASVNEQFF	TGTGCCAGCAGTTGGACTAGCGGGAGGGCATCGGTCAATGAGCAGTTCTTC
NA	TRBV2	11	TRBJ1-2	NA	CASRRQWGYTF	TGTGCCAGCAGGCGACAATGGGGCTACACCTTC
many	TRBV6-5	13	TRBJ2-7	NA	CATRQGQHYEQYF	TGTGCCACCCGCCAGGGACAACACTACGAGCAGTACTTC
few	TRBV7-9	11	TRBJ2-1	NA	CASSSGTVRFF	TGTGCCAGCAGCTCGGGCACAGTTCGGTTCTTC
many	TRBV29-1	11	TRBJ2-7	NA	CSFARGYEQYF	TGCAGCTTCGCCCGCGGTTACGAGCAGTACTTC
NA	TRBV12-3/TRBV12-4	22	TRBJ2-4	TRBD2	CASSRKGGGLAGGLGAKNIQYF	TGTGCCAGCAGTCGTAAGGGGGGAGGACTAGCGGGGGGCCTAGGAGCCAAAAACATTCAGTACTTC
NA	TRBV27	15	TRBJ2-5	NA	CASSSWGAGEETQYF	TGTGCCAGCAGCTCGTGGGGGGCAGGGGAGGAGACCCAGTACTTC
few	TRBV10-3	15	TRBJ2-1	TRBD2	CAITGGNPSHNEQFF	TGTGCCATCACGGGGGGGAACCCCTCGCACAATGAGCAGTTCTTC
few	TRBV2	15	TRBJ2-7	NA	CASDPGTLRDYEQYF	TGTGCCAGCGATCCCGGGACCCTGAGAGACTACGAGCAGTACTTC
few	TRBV3-1	14	TRBJ2-7	NA	CASSHSGGRYEQYF	TGTGCCAGCAGCCATTCCGGGGGTCGCTACGAGCAGTACTTC
NA	TRBV4-2	14	TRBJ2-5	NA	CASSQDAGAETQYF	TGTGCCAGCAGCCAAGATGCGGGGGCAGAGACCCAGTACTTC
NA	TRBV13	13	TRBJ2-7	NA	CASSFGQNNEQYF	TGTGCCAGCAGCTTCGGGCAGAACAATGAGCAGTACTTC
few	TRBV5-1	15	TRBJ2-5	TRBD2	CASSLTSGRQETQYF	TGCGCCAGCAGCTTAACTAGCGGGCGCCAAGAGACCCAGTACTTC
NA	TRBV6-5	14	TRBJ1-2	NA	CATLGSGEYYGYTF	TGTGCCACCCTCGGGTCGGGAGAATACTATGGCTACACCTTC
NA	TRBV29-1	13	TRBJ2-7	NA	CSVEPGLGDEQYF	TGCAGCGTTGAACCGGGACTCGGGGACGAGCAGTACTTC
NA	TRBV7-9	15	TRBJ1-2	NA	CATGGDPFHFYGYTF	TGTGCTACCGGAGGGGACCCATTCCACTTCTATGGCTACACCTTC
few	TRBV20-1	14	TRBJ1-1	NA	CSARAGSTNTEAFF	TGCAGTGCTAGGGCAGGATCTACGAACACTGAAGCTTTCTTT
NA	TRBV30	13	TRBJ2-7	NA	CAWSARDQGEQYF	TGTGCCTGGAGCGCCAGGGATCAGGGCGAGCAGTACTTC
NA	TRBV28	16	TRBJ1-2	TRBD1	CASSTHDRGENYGYTF	TGTGCCAGCAGTACCCATGACAGGGGGGAAAACTATGGCTACACCTTC
NA	TRBV28	14	TRBJ2-7	NA	CTSSLQVFTYEQYF	TGTACCAGCAGTTTACAGGTCTTTACCTACGAGCAGTACTTC
many	TRBV20-1	16	TRBJ1-4	NA	CSARSRETATNEKLFF	TGCAGTGCTAGAAGCAGGGAAACTGCAACTAATGAAAAACTGTTTTTT
NA	TRBV7-9	16	TRBJ2-1	NA	CASSSAWSSSYNEQFF	TGTGCCAGCAGCTCCGCGTGGAGCAGCTCCTACAATGAGCAGTTCTTC
NA	TRBV20-1	15	TRBJ2-5	NA	CSARDLGHPRETQYF	TGCAGTGCTAGAGATCTAGGACATCCTAGGGAGACCCAGTACTTC
NA	TRBV3-1	13	TRBJ2-7	NA	CASRHGPSYEQYF	TGTGCCAGCAGACACGGCCCCTCCTACGAGCAGTACTTC
NA	TRBV4-2	16	TRBJ1-1	NA	CASSHLAPLRGAEAFF	TGTGCCAGCAGCCACCTAGCTCCCTTGCGGGGCGCTGAAGCTTTCTTT
NA	TRBV5-6	16	TRBJ2-7	TRBD1	CASSLVRDRIRHEQYF	TGTGCCAGCAGCTTGGTTAGGGACAGGATCCGCCACGAGCAGTACTTC
NA	TRBV20-1	14	TRBJ2-7	NA	CSAIKQGTSYEQYF	TGCAGTGCCATAAAACAGGGGACTTCCTACGAGCAGTACTTC
few	TRBV3-1	14	TRBJ2-1	NA	CASSLPGNRNEQFF	TGTGCCAGCAGCCTACCGGGGAATCGCAATGAGCAGTTCTTC
NA	TRBV10-2	15	TRBJ2-7	TRBD2	CASSEFSSGSYEQYF	TGCGCCAGCAGTGAGTTCTCTAGCGGGTCCTACGAGCAGTACTTC
NA	TRBV5-1	13	TRBJ1-2	NA	CASSPPVRDGYTF	TGCGCCAGCAGCCCCCCCGTAAGGGATGGCTACACCTTC